The following is a TCR beta chain sequence with its context. This specimen comes from a study of blood T cell repertoires in COVID-19. About the research overall: The United States, Italy and Spain were the sources of the acute and convalescent COVID-19 samples. From T cells, B-cell-depleted T cells, or PBMCs came the material, which was cDNA or gDNA.

Authors' methods: How many nucleated cells were present was estimated from reference gene primer amplification. The assay was immunoSEQ multiplex PCR, and TCRdb's table has in-frame clones only and misses some. The V and J calls and clone size come from that table; D and trimming were worked out from the DNA. The data show approximately 300,000 clones, 90% seen once. Trimming left V 6 bases short and J 4 bases short, with 13 bases between. The CDR3 contains 14 residues. The V gene's germline CDR1 is SNHLY and CDR2 FYNNEI. The V gene is TRBV2, the J gene TRBJ2-1; tentatively, D is TRBD2 (6 bases). The sequenced sample consisted of PBMCs or T cells enriched from blood (not recorded which). This clonotype was obtained from a woman under 30 with acute COVID-19. The CDR3 region has the DNA TGTGCCAGCAGCCAGACTAGGGTGTACAATGAGCAGTTCTTC. It codes for CASSQTRVYNEQFF.